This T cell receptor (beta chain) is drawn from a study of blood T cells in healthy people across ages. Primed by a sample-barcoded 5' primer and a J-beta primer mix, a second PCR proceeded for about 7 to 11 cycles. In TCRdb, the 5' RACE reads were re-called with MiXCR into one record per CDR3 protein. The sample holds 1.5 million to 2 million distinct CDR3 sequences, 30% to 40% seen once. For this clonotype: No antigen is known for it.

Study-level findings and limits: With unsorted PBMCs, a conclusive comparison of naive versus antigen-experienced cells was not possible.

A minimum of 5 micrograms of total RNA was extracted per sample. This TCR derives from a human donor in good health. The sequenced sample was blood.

CDR3 nucleotide sequence: TGTGCCAGTAGTATTGGGGTTGCAAGGGAGACCCAGTACTTC. Translated, it gives CASSIGVARETQYF. The chain links TRBV19 to TRBJ2-7; no firm D call. The J call is in doubt because the DNA end fits TRBJ2-5 better. Looked up from germline, CDR1 is LNHDA and CDR2 is SQIVND (reference sequence). CDR3 size: 14 residues.